This is a list of T cell receptor beta chains from one sample in a study of T-cell memory formation after mild COVID-19. TCRdb itself ran the 5' RACE reads through MiXCR, one entry per CDR3 protein. The table shows some 250,000 distinct CDR3 sequences, with roughly a tenth occurring only once. Input material: PBMCs or a T cell subset sorted from them (not recorded which). Receptor source: a young man who had mild COVID-19 (a few samples of this study predate the infection). Cell type and time point are not known. Both conserved end residues are part of each CDR3. D genes are given only for firm matches. The size entry is marked missing in some rows and otherwise reads once, few, many or a size class.

d_gene: .; abundance: .; v_gene: TRBV7-7; j_gene: TRBJ2-2; CDR3aa: CASSPDRRGLPQTGELFF; CDR3nt: TGTGCTAGCAGCCCCGATCGCCGGGGACTCCCACAGACCGGGGAGCTGTTTTTT
d_gene: .; abundance: .; v_gene: TRBV20-1; j_gene: TRBJ2-7; CDR3aa: CSARSDTYEQYF; CDR3nt: TGCAGTGCTAGGTCGGACACCTACGAGCAGTACTTC
d_gene: .; abundance: .; v_gene: TRBV29-1; j_gene: TRBJ2-1; CDR3aa: CSVEDGPNEQFF; CDR3nt: TGCAGCGTTGAAGATGGTCCCAATGAGCAGTTCTTC
d_gene: .; abundance: few; v_gene: TRBV7-2; j_gene: TRBJ2-3; CDR3aa: CASSLALADTQYF; CDR3nt: TGTGCCAGCAGCTTAGCTCTAGCAGATACGCAGTATTTT
d_gene: .; abundance: .; v_gene: TRBV5-1; j_gene: TRBJ1-1; CDR3aa: CASSSRADLDGSEALF; CDR3nt: TGCGCCAGCAGCTCACGGGCCGACTTGGACGGGTCAGAAGCTCTCTTT
d_gene: TRBD2; abundance: few; v_gene: TRBV3-1; j_gene: TRBJ2-1; CDR3aa: CASSQRLARLDEQFF; CDR3nt: TGTGCCAGCAGCCAACGACTAGCCCGCCTCGATGAGCAGTTCTTC
d_gene: TRBD1; abundance: few; v_gene: TRBV7-2; j_gene: TRBJ2-1; CDR3aa: CASSLTGQGFHNEQFF; CDR3nt: TGTGCCAGCAGCTTAACGGGACAGGGGTTCCACAATGAGCAGTTCTTC
d_gene: .; abundance: many; v_gene: TRBV6-5; j_gene: TRBJ2-2; CDR3aa: CASSYSRVGNTGELFF; CDR3nt: TGTGCCAGCAGTTACTCGAGGGTAGGGAACACCGGGGAGCTGTTTTTT
d_gene: .; abundance: .; v_gene: TRBV15; j_gene: TRBJ2-1; CDR3aa: CATSRDSVGNEQFF; CDR3nt: TGTGCCACCAGCAGAGACTCCGTGGGAAATGAGCAGTTCTTC
d_gene: TRBD2; abundance: few; v_gene: TRBV24-1; j_gene: TRBJ2-5; CDR3aa: CATSDLLAGQETQYF; CDR3nt: TGTGCCACCAGTGATCTACTAGCGGGGCAAGAGACCCAGTACTTC
d_gene: TRBD2; abundance: few; v_gene: TRBV3-1; j_gene: TRBJ2-2; CDR3aa: CASSHGGIAGGTGELFF; CDR3nt: TGTGCCAGCAGCCACGGAGGTATAGCGGGGGGAACCGGGGAGCTGTTTTTT
d_gene: TRBD1; abundance: many; v_gene: TRBV7-8; j_gene: TRBJ1-1; CDR3aa: CASSLDRGLYTEAFF; CDR3nt: TGTGCCAGCAGCTTGGACAGGGGGCTGTACACTGAAGCTTTCTTT
d_gene: TRBD1; abundance: few; v_gene: TRBV11-3; j_gene: TRBJ2-2; CDR3aa: CASRQGQGHTGELFF; CDR3nt: TGTGCCAGCAGGCAGGGACAGGGGCACACCGGGGAGCTGTTTTTT
d_gene: TRBD1; abundance: few; v_gene: TRBV6-5; j_gene: TRBJ1-5; CDR3aa: CASSPGQGQPQHF; CDR3nt: TGTGCCAGCAGCCCCGGACAGGGGCAGCCCCAGCATTTT
d_gene: .; abundance: .; v_gene: TRBV11-2; j_gene: TRBJ1-1; CDR3aa: CASSPTVGRAEAFF; CDR3nt: TGTGCCAGCAGCCCTACCGTCGGACGGGCTGAAGCTTTCTTT
d_gene: .; abundance: few; v_gene: TRBV9; j_gene: TRBJ2-2; CDR3aa: CASSVRASSNTGELFF; CDR3nt: TGTGCCAGCAGCGTGCGGGCCAGTTCGAACACCGGGGAGCTGTTTTTT
d_gene: .; abundance: many; v_gene: TRBV7-2; j_gene: TRBJ2-1; CDR3aa: CASSLKSRNEQFF; CDR3nt: TGTGCCAGCAGCTTAAAAAGTAGAAATGAGCAGTTCTTC
d_gene: .; abundance: .; v_gene: TRBV6-1; j_gene: TRBJ1-5; CDR3aa: CASSDRVQQPQHF; CDR3nt: TGTGCCAGCAGTGACAGGGTACAGCAGCCCCAGCATTTT
d_gene: .; abundance: many; v_gene: TRBV5-5; j_gene: TRBJ1-1; CDR3aa: CASSSGPPGGTEAFF; CDR3nt: TGTGCCAGCAGCTCGGGACCCCCGGGGGGCACTGAAGCTTTCTTT
d_gene: .; abundance: few; v_gene: TRBV4-3; j_gene: TRBJ1-3; CDR3aa: CASSLGRLAEGNTIYF; CDR3nt: TGCGCCAGCAGCCTTGGACGGCTGGCGGAGGGAAACACCATATATTTT
d_gene: TRBD1; abundance: few; v_gene: TRBV9; j_gene: TRBJ2-7; CDR3aa: CASSSDRGAYEQYF; CDR3nt: TGTGCCAGCAGCTCGGACAGGGGGGCCTACGAGCAGTACTTC
d_gene: .; abundance: .; v_gene: TRBV18; j_gene: TRBJ1-2; CDR3aa: CASSAANSDVGYTF; CDR3nt: TGTGCCAGCTCAGCGGCAAACTCGGATGTAGGCTACACCTTC
d_gene: TRBD1; abundance: many; v_gene: TRBV5-6; j_gene: TRBJ1-2; CDR3aa: CASSPPLTGGYYGYTF; CDR3nt: TGTGCCAGCAGCCCCCCCCTTACAGGGGGCTACTATGGCTACACCTTC
d_gene: TRBD1; abundance: .; v_gene: TRBV10-3; j_gene: TRBJ2-5; CDR3aa: CAISEDRGHQETQYF; CDR3nt: TGTGCCATCAGTGAAGACAGGGGGCACCAAGAGACCCAGTACTTC
d_gene: TRBD1; abundance: few; v_gene: TRBV7-2; j_gene: TRBJ2-5; CDR3aa: CASSASQGYQETQYF; CDR3nt: TGTGCCAGCAGCGCGTCACAGGGGTACCAAGAGACCCAGTACTTC
d_gene: .; abundance: few; v_gene: TRBV4-1; j_gene: TRBJ1-6; CDR3aa: CASSQEGQDNSPLHF; CDR3nt: TGCGCCAGCAGCCAAGAGGGTCAGGATAATTCACCCCTCCACTTT
d_gene: .; abundance: many; v_gene: TRBV5-1; j_gene: TRBJ1-1; CDR3aa: CASSSGPPRDTEAFF; CDR3nt: TGCGCCAGCAGCTCGGGACCCCCACGGGACACTGAAGCTTTCTTT
d_gene: .; abundance: .; v_gene: TRBV7-9; j_gene: TRBJ2-5; CDR3aa: CASSLVVGVETQYF; CDR3nt: TGTGCCAGCAGCTTAGTCGTCGGGGTAGAGACCCAGTACTTC
d_gene: TRBD2; abundance: .; v_gene: TRBV6-6; j_gene: TRBJ2-3; CDR3aa: CASTPRGQRGGVDTQYF; CDR3nt: TGTGCCAGCACTCCCCGGGGCCAGCGGGGAGGTGTGGATACGCAGTATTTT
d_gene: TRBD1; abundance: .; v_gene: TRBV7-2; j_gene: TRBJ2-2; CDR3aa: CASSSRTGGDTGELFF; CDR3nt: TGTGCCAGCAGCTCACGGACAGGGGGCGACACCGGGGAGCTGTTTTTT
d_gene: .; abundance: few; v_gene: TRBV4-3; j_gene: TRBJ1-1; CDR3aa: CASSPNGGANTEAFF; CDR3nt: TGCGCCAGCAGCCCTAACGGGGGGGCGAACACTGAAGCTTTCTTT
d_gene: .; abundance: .; v_gene: TRBV9; j_gene: TRBJ1-1; CDR3aa: CASSSQTGLGITEAFF; CDR3nt: TGTGCCAGCAGCTCACAGACAGGCCTCGGTATCACTGAAGCTTTCTTT